These T cell receptor beta chains were read from a single sample in a study of T cells after yellow fever vaccination. A single record per CDR3 protein comes from TCRdb applying MiXCR to the 5' RACE reads. Here the sample spans approximately 550,000 distinct CDR3 sequences, about 19% being singletons. Sequenced here: PBMCs, sampled 15 days after the yellow fever booster vaccination. These receptors originate from a man aged 30 to 45 who received the YFV17D yellow fever vaccine. Each CDR3 is given with its conserved first and last residue. The order of the fields is clone size, J gene, D gene, V gene, CDR3 DNA, CDR3 protein. D genes are given only for firm matches. Expanded clones get a size class; other rows say once, few or many, or leave the size out.

few,TRBJ2-2,-,TRBV4-3,TGCGCCAGCAGCCAAGATCTCTTCGGGGTCGGGAACACCGGGGAGCTGTTTTTT,CASSQDLFGVGNTGELFF
-,TRBJ1-2,-,TRBV20-1,TGCAGTGCTAGAGAGGGGGGCTACACCTTC,CSAREGGYTF
-,TRBJ2-3,TRBD1,TRBV20-1,TGCAGTGCCTTCGACAGGGTGGATACGCAGTATTTT,CSAFDRVDTQYF
-,TRBJ2-1,-,TRBV28,TGTGCCAGCACCCTGACTTCGTACAATGAGCAGTTCTTC,CASTLTSYNEQFF
-,TRBJ1-2,-,TRBV29-1,TGCAGCGTTGAACAGCATGGCGACTATGGCTACACCTTC,CSVEQHGDYGYTF
many,TRBJ2-7,-,TRBV12-3/TRBV12-4,TGTGCCAGCAGTTTTGGCAACTCCTACGAGCAGTACTTC,CASSFGNSYEQYF
-,TRBJ2-7,-,TRBV6-2/TRBV6-3,TGTGCCAGCAAGCCGGACCCGGCCGGATACGAGCAGTACTTC,CASKPDPAGYEQYF
-,TRBJ2-2,-,TRBV5-1,TGCGCCAGCAGTAGGTCGGGAGTCTTCACCGGGGAGCTGTTTTTT,CASSRSGVFTGELFF
-,TRBJ2-2,TRBD1,TRBV2,TGTGCCAGCAGTGTCCAGGGGGCGCGGACCGGGGAGCTGTTTTTT,CASSVQGARTGELFF
-,TRBJ1-4,-,TRBV6-5,TGTGCCAGCAGTTACTCTCGGGTTAATGAAAAACTGTTTTTT,CASSYSRVNEKLFF
-,TRBJ2-1,-,TRBV9,TGTGCCAGCAGCCCCTTTGGGGAGGCGGGTGAGCAGTTCTTC,CASSPFGEAGEQFF
-,TRBJ2-5,-,TRBV12-3/TRBV12-4,TGTGCCAGCAGTTTAGGGACCGCGCCCGAGGAGACCCAGTACTTC,CASSLGTAPEETQYF
-,TRBJ2-1,-,TRBV27,TGTGCCAGCAGTCCCCTCCCAGAATCGGGGTTGGGTGGGTTCTTC,CASSPLPESGLGGFF
-,TRBJ2-2,TRBD1,TRBV5-1,TGCGCCAGCAGCTTCGGGACAGCAAGCGGGGAGCTGTTTTTT,CASSFGTASGELFF
-,TRBJ2-3,TRBD1,TRBV5-1,TGCGCCAGCAGCTTGGGACAGGGGAACGCAGATACGCAGTATTTT,CASSLGQGNADTQYF
-,TRBJ1-1,-,TRBV5-1,TGCGCCAGCAGCCTAGACAGTGAAGCTCTCTTT,CASSLDSEALF
many,TRBJ2-1,-,TRBV29-1,TGCAGCGTTGCCGGGGGTGGACATGAGCAGTTCTTC,CSVAGGGHEQFF
-,TRBJ2-4,TRBD2,TRBV9,TGTGCCAGCAGCGTAGATAGCGGGAGGAAAAACATTCAGTACTTC,CASSVDSGRKNIQYF
-,TRBJ2-1,-,TRBV21-1,TGTGCCAGCAGCACTTCTAGCGGGAGGGCCTTTTTTGAGCAGTTCTTC,CASSTSSGRAFFEQFF
medium-sized,TRBJ2-2,TRBD1,TRBV29-1,TGCAGCGTTGCTGACAGGGTCACCGGGGAGCTGTTTTTT,CSVADRVTGELFF
-,TRBJ2-5,-,TRBV6-2/TRBV6-3,TGTGCCAGCGATCACCTAGGGACCATTGAGACCCAGTACTTC,CASDHLGTIETQYF
few,TRBJ2-1,TRBD1,TRBV29-1,TGCAGCGTAGGACAGGGTCACAGTGAGCAGTTCTTC,CSVGQGHSEQFF
-,TRBJ1-6,-,TRBV10-3,TGTGCCATCGGTGAGGGGCGGGAGTCACCCCTCCACTTT,CAIGEGRESPLHF
few,TRBJ2-1,-,TRBV10-3,TGTGCCATCAGCGCGACAGGCGCGCCCTACAATGAGCAGTTCTTC,CAISATGAPYNEQFF